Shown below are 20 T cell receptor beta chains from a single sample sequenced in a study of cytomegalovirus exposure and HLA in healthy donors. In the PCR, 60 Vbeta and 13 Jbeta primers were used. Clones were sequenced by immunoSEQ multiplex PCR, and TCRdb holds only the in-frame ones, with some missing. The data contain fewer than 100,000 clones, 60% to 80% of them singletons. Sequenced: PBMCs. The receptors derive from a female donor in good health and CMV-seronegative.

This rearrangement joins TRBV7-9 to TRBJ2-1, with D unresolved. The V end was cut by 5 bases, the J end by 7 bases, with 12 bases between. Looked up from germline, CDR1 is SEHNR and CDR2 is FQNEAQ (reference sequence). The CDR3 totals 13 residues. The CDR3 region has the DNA TGTGCCAGCAGCCCCCCCCGCAGGAATGAGCAGTTCTTC. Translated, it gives CASSPPRRNEQFF. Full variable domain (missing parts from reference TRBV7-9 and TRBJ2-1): DTGVSQNPRHKITKRGQNVTFRCDPISEHNRLYWYRQTLGQGPEFLTYFQNEAQLEKSRLLSDRFSAERPKGSFSTLEIQRTEQGDSAMYLCASSPPRRNEQFFGPGTRLTVL.

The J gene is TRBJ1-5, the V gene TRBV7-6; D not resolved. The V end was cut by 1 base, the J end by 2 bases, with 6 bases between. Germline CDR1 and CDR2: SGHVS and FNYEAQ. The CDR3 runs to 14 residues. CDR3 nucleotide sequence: TGTGCCAGCAGCTTAGGGCAGGGCAATCAGCCCCAGCATTTT. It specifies CASSLGQGNQPQHF. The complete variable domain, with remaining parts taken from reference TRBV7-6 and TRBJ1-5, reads GAGVSQSPRYKVTKRGQDVALRCDPISGHVSLYWYRQALGQGPEFLTYFNYEAQQDKSGLPNDRFSAERPEGSISTLTIQRTEQRDSAMYRCASSLGQGNQPQHFGDGTRLSIL.

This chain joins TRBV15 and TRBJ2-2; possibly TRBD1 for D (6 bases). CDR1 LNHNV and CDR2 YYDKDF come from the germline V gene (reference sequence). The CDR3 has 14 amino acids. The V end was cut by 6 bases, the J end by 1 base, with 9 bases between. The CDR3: CATRSDRNTGELFF. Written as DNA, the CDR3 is TGTGCCACCAGATCGGACAGGAACACCGGGGAGCTGTTTTTT.

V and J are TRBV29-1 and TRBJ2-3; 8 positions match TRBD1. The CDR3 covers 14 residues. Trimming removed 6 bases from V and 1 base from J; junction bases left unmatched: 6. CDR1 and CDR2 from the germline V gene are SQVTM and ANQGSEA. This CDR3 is CSVPTGGGTDTQYF. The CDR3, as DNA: TGCAGCGTCCCAACAGGGGGTGGCACAGATACGCAGTATTTT.

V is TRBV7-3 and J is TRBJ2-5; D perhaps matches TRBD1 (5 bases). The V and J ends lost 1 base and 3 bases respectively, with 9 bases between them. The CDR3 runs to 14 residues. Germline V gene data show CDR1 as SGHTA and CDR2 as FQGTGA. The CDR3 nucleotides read TGTGCCAGCAGCTTAAATTCAGGGAAAGAGACCCAGTACTTC. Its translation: CASSLNSGKETQYF.

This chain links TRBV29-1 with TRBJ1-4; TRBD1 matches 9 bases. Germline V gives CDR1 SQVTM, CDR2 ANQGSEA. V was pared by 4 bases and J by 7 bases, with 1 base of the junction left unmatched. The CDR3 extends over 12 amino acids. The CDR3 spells CSVGTGVEKLFF. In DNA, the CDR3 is TGCAGCGTTGGGACAGGGGTTGAAAAACTGTTTTTT.

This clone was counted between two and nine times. CDR3 sequence (DNA): TGTGCCAGCAGCAAGCAGGGGGATTCCAACTACGAGCAGTACTTC. This encodes CASSKQGDSNYEQYF. This rearrangement joins TRBV6-5 to TRBJ2-7; 7 positions match TRBD1. The CDR3 length is 15 residues. Germline V CDR1 and CDR2: MNHEY, SVGAGI. V shed 6 bases, J shed 3 bases, and the junction held 11 bases outside the gene matches.

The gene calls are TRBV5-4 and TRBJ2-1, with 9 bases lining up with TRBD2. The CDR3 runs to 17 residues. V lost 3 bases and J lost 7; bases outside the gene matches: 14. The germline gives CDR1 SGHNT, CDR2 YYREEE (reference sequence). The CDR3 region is CASSSRAGGPLWNEQFF. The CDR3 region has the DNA TGTGCCAGCAGCTCTAGGGCGGGGGGGCCTCTTTGGAATGAGCAGTTCTTC.

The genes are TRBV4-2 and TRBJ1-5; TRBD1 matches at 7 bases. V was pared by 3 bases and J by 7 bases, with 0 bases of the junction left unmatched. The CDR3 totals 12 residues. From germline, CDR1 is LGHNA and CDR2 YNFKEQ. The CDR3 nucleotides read TGTGCCAGCAGCCAGGACAGGCAGCCCCAGCATTTT. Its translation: CASSQDRQPQHF.

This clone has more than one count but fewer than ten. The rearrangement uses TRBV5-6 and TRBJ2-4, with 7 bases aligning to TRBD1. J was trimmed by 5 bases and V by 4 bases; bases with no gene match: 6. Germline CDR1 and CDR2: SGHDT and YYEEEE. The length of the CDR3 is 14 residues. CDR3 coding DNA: TGTGCCAGCAGCCCGTGGACAGGTGAAAACATTCAGTACTTC. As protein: CASSPWTGENIQYF.

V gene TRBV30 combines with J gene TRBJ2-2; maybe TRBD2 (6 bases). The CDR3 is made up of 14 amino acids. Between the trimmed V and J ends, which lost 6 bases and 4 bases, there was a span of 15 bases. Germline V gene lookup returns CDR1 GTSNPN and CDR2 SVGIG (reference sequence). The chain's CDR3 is CACRPEGGTGELFF. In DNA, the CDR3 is TGTGCCTGCCGACCGGAGGGTGGCACCGGGGAGCTGTTTTTT.

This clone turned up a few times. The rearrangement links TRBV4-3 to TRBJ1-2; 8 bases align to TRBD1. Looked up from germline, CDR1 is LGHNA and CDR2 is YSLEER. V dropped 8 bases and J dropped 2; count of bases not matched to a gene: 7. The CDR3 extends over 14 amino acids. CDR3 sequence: CASSEDRANYGYTF. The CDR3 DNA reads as TGCGCCAGCTCAGAGGACAGGGCCAACTATGGCTACACCTTC.

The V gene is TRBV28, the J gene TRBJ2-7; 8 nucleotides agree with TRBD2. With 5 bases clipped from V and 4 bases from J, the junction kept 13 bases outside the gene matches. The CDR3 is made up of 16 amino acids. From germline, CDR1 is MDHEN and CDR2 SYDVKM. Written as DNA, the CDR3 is TGTGCCAGCAGTCCAATAGCGGGAAGGTCGACGTACGAGCAGTACTTC. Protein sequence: CASSPIAGRSTYEQYF. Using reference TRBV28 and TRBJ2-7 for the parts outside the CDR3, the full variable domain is DVKVTQSSRYLVKRTGEKVFLECVQDMDHENMFWYRQDPGLGLRLIYFSYDVKMKEKGDIPEGYSVSREKKERFSLILESASTNQTSMYLCASSPIAGRSTYEQYFGPGTRLTVT.

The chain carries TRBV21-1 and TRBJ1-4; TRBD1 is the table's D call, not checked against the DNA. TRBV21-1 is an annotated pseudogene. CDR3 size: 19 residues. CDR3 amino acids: CASSSSGGQGARGNEKLFF. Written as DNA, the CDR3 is TGTGCCAGCAGCTCAAGCGGGGGACAGGGGGCGCGGGGTAATGAAAAACTGTTTTTT.

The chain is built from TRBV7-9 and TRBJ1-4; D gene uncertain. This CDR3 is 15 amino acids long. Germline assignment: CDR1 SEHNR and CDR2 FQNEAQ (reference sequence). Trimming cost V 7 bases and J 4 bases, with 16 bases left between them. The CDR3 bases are TGTGCCAGCACCCTGGGGAGGGCCTTTAATGAAAAACTGTTTTTT. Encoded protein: CASTLGRAFNEKLFF.

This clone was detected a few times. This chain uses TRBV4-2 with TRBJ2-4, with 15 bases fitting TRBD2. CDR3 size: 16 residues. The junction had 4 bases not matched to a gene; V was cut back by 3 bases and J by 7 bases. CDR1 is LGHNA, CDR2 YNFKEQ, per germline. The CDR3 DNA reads TGTGCCAGCAGCCACTCCGGGACTAGCGGGAGGAACATTCAGTACTTC. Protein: CASSHSGTSGRNIQYF.

CDR3: CASSVDQTNYGYTF. CDR3 nucleotides: TGTGCCAGCAGCGTAGATCAAACTAACTATGGCTACACCTTC. The genes are TRBV9 and TRBJ1-2; D is unclear. The CDR3 runs to 14 residues. Deletions cut 0 bases from V and 0 bases from J, with 6 bases between. Germline CDR1 is SGDLS and CDR2 is YYNGEE. Full variable domain (outside the CDR3, taken from reference TRBV9 and TRBJ1-2): DSGVTQTPKHLITATGQRVTLRCSPRSGDLSVYWYQQSLDQGLQFLIQYYNGEERAKGNILERFSAQQFPDLHSELNLSSLELGDSALYFCASSVDQTNYGYTFGSGTRLTVV.

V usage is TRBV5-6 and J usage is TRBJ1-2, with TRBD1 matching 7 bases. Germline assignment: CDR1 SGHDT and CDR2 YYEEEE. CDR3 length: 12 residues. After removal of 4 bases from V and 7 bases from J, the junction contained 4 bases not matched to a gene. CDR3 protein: CASSPPGGGYTF. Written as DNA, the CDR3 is TGTGCCAGCAGCCCCCCAGGGGGTGGCTACACCTTC.

The CDR3 DNA sequence: TGTGCCAGCAGAAGAACACAGGGGGCGTACACTGAAGCTTTCTTT. The encoded protein is CASRRTQGAYTEAFF. This chain uses TRBV6-5 with TRBJ1-1; 9 bases line up with TRBD1. Germline assignment: CDR1 MNHEY and CDR2 SVGAGI. With 6 bases clipped from V and 3 bases from J, the junction kept 8 bases outside the gene matches. This CDR3 has 15 amino acids.

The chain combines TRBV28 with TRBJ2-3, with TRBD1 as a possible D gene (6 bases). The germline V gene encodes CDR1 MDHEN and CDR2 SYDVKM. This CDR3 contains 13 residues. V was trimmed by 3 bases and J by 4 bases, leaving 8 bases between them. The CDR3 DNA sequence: TGTGCCAGCAGTTTTCCAGGGGCAGATACGCAGTATTTT. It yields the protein CASSFPGADTQYF. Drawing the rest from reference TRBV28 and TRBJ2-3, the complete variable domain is DVKVTQSSRYLVKRTGEKVFLECVQDMDHENMFWYRQDPGLGLRLIYFSYDVKMKEKGDIPEGYSVSREKKERFSLILESASTNQTSMYLCASSFPGADTQYFGPGTRLTVL.